What follows are 23 T cell receptor beta chains derived from one specimen sequenced in a study of T cell changes during pregnancy in multiple sclerosis. The table came from immunoSEQ multiplex PCR; TCRdb's copy has only in-frame clones and leaves some out. Among about 28,000 clones listed, about 93% were seen once. The material sequenced was CD8+ T cells from peripheral blood mononuclear cells, taken before pregnancy. Source of these receptors: a female donor with multiple sclerosis, enrolled in a pregnancy study.

CDR3 sequence (DNA): TGTGCCAGCAGCCCGCCGGGAGGGCTTAAAGCTTTCTTT. Translation gives CASSPPGGLKAFF. This chain uses TRBV5-4 with TRBJ1-1; D not certain. Trimming removed 4 bases from V and 9 bases from J, with 16 bases in between. Germline CDR1 is SGHNT and CDR2 is YYREEE (reference sequence). This CDR3 comprises 13 residues.

The V and J genes are TRBV27 and TRBJ2-7, with 7 positions matching TRBD1. Germline assignment: CDR1 MNHEY and CDR2 SMNVEV (reference sequence). V lost 3 bases to trimming and J lost 2 bases; unmatched junction nucleotides: 4. This CDR3 is 14 amino acids long. The CDR3 region has the DNA TGTGCCAGCAGTTTTTCCACAGGGGCCTACGAGCAGTACTTC. Its protein product is CASSFSTGAYEQYF.

This clone was seen once. V and J are TRBV4-3 and TRBJ2-5, with TRBD1 matching over 7 bases. The V gene end was trimmed by 5 bases and the J gene end by 5 bases; junction bases not matched to a gene: 5. CDR3 length equals 13 residues. CDR1 is LGHNA, CDR2 YSLEER, per germline. CDR3 DNA: TGCGCCAGCAGCTCCCAGGGGGATGAGACCCAGTACTTC. As protein: CASSSQGDETQYF.

The chain employs TRBV27 and TRBJ2-2; 7 bases are a match to TRBD2. CDR3 length: 14 amino acids. In germline, CDR1 is MNHEY, CDR2 SMNVEV (reference sequence). Trimming took 6 bases from V and 6 from J; bases not matched to a gene: 7. The DNA for the CDR3 is TGTGCCAGCAGAACCGGGACTACCCCCGGGGAGCTGTTTTTT. Its protein is CASRTGTTPGELFF.

The chain links TRBV4-3 to TRBJ2-1; perhaps TRBD1 as D (5 bases). The CDR3 consists of 17 residues. The germline V and J ends were trimmed by 0 bases and 2 bases, with 14 bases remaining between them. Germline V gene data show CDR1 as LGHNA and CDR2 as YSLEER. This CDR3 reads CASSQERGGQTYNEQFF. The CDR3 coding sequence is TGCGCCAGCAGCCAAGAGAGAGGCGGACAAACCTACAATGAGCAGTTCTTC.

This clone was detected a few times. The gene calls are TRBV12-5 and TRBJ1-2; weak D call: TRBD1 (5 bases). This CDR3 spans 13 amino acids. With 2 bases removed from V and 8 bases from J, the gap between germline ends came to 12 bases. Per germline, CDR1 LGHNT and CDR2 FRNRAP. CDR3 in DNA: TGTGCTAGTGGTTTGTCGGGGGATGCCGGCTACACCTTC. It specifies CASGLSGDAGYTF.

This chain's CDR3 is CASSLFTNEQFF. In nucleotides, the CDR3 is TGTGCCAGCAGCCTTTTTACTAATGAGCAGTTCTTC. The chain couples TRBV5-5 to TRBJ2-1; D gene unclear. Trimming took 4 bases from V and 7 from J, leaving 9 bases between them. The CDR3 has 12 amino acids. Germline CDR1 is SGHKS and CDR2 is YYEKEE (reference sequence).

The chain is built from TRBV4-1 and TRBJ2-7; D possibly corresponds to TRBD1 (5 bases). CDR1 and CDR2 (germline): MGHRA, YSYEKL. The germline V and J ends were trimmed by 0 bases and 2 bases, with 14 bases remaining between them. The CDR3 is 16 residues long. The CDR3 spells CASSQEAGWGTYEQYF. CDR3 DNA: TGCGCCAGCAGCCAAGAGGCTGGGTGGGGCACCTACGAGCAGTACTTC.

This chain uses TRBV4-3 with TRBJ1-1, with D possibly matching TRBD1 (6 bases). This CDR3 contains 17 residues. Trimming removed 1 base at V and 5 bases at J, with 20 bases between. The germline V gene has CDR1 LGHNA and CDR2 YSLEER. CDR3 sequence (DNA): TGCGCCAGCAGCCAAGCCACTTACAGGGAATCGGGTACTGAAGCTTTCTTT. It yields the protein CASSQATYRESGTEAFF.

The V gene is TRBV27, the J gene TRBJ2-7; 8 bases map to TRBD2. Germline V lookup: CDR1 MNHEY, CDR2 SMNVEV (reference sequence). V shed 6 bases, J shed 6 bases, and the junction held 4 bases outside the gene matches. There are 12 residues in the CDR3. The CDR3 DNA follows: TGTGCCAGCAGCTACGGGAGGGGCGAGCAGTACTTC. Protein product: CASSYGRGEQYF.

V and J are TRBV19 and TRBJ2-7; TRBD2 agrees at 7 bases. The CDR3 spans 13 residues. Germline CDR1 LNHDA, CDR2 SQIVND (reference sequence). J was trimmed by 2 bases and V by 6 bases; bases with no gene match: 4. The CDR3 DNA is TGTGCCAGTAGCCCGGGACTAACCTACGAGCAGTACTTC. As protein: CASSPGLTYEQYF.

This clone came up once. One end of the junction fails to match germline, which may point to a read error. The chain has TRBV9 and TRBJ2-3; D possibly corresponds to TRBD2 (5 bases). This CDR3 comprises 17 residues. In germline, CDR1 is SGDLS, CDR2 YYNGEE. The CDR3 here is CASSPSSSTYSTDTQCF. In DNA form, the CDR3 reads TGTGCCAGCAGCCCCTCTTCTAGCACATATAGCACAGATACGCAGTGTTTT. The entire variable domain, with the rest obtained from reference TRBV9 and TRBJ2-3, is as follows: DSGVTQTPKHLITATGQRVTLRCSPRSGDLSVYWYQQSLDQGLQFLIQYYNGEERAKGNILERFSAQQFPDLHSELNLSSLELGDSALYFCASSPSSSTYSTDTQCFGPGTRLTVL.

This chain uses TRBV29-1 with TRBJ2-7; 8 nucleotides match TRBD1. Germline loops: CDR1 SQVTM, CDR2 ANQGSEA. CDR3 length: 13 residues. Germline trimming cut 4 bases from V and 0 bases from J; bases unmatched to any gene: 2. CDR3 loop: CSVADRDSYEQYF. The CDR3 nucleotides are TGCAGCGTTGCGGACAGGGACTCCTACGAGCAGTACTTC.

CDR3 region: CASSIASGFSYEQYF. The CDR3 DNA reads as TGTGCCAGTAGTATAGCCTCGGGGTTCTCCTACGAGCAGTACTTC. The chain recombines TRBV19 with TRBJ2-7; TRBD2 might be the D (5 bases). The CDR3 consists of 15 residues. CDR1 is LNHDA, CDR2 SQIVND, per germline (reference sequence). V shed 1 base and J shed 0 bases, with 10 bases lying between them.

This sequence joins TRBV7-9 and TRBJ1-1; TRBD1 matches at 7 bases. Germline CDR1 and CDR2: SEHNR and FQNEAQ (reference sequence). Trimming cost V 4 bases and J 0 bases; bases outside gene matches: 5. The CDR3 loop spans 15 amino acids. The CDR3 coding sequence is TGTGCCAGCAGCTCAAGGGACAGAATGAACACTGAAGCTTTCTTT. It encodes CASSSRDRMNTEAFF. The full variable domain, rest sourced from reference TRBV7-9 and TRBJ1-1, is DTGVSQNPRHKITKRGQNVTFRCDPISEHNRLYWYRQTLGQGPEFLTYFQNEAQLEKSRLLSDRFSAERPKGSFSTLEIQRTEQGDSAMYLCASSSRDRMNTEAFFGQGTRLTVV.

Notes on this clone: A much larger clone is a single base away; this may be a read error. J is TRBJ2-5 and V is TRBV6-1; 9 bases agree with TRBD1. The CDR3 sequence is 16 residues long. Trimming removed 1 base from V and 9 bases from J; junction bases left unmatched: 12. Per germline, CDR1 MNHNS and CDR2 SASEGT. The CDR3 region is CASSEETDRGFIAQYF. As DNA, the CDR3 is TGTGCCAGCAGTGAAGAGACGGACAGGGGCTTCATAGCCCAGTACTTC.

The chain recombines TRBV27 with TRBJ2-7; 7 nucleotides align to TRBD1. The CDR3 runs 14 residues. Unmatched junction bases numbered 2, after V lost 2 bases and J lost 1 base. Germline CDR1 and CDR2: MNHEY and SMNVEV (reference sequence). The CDR3 loop is CASSLPGQSYEQYF. The DNA for the CDR3 is TGTGCCAGCAGTTTACCGGGACAGTCCTACGAGCAGTACTTC.

The chain uses TRBV6-1 and TRBJ2-1, with a possible D match to TRBD2 (6 bases). This CDR3 contains 14 residues. Germline V gene data show CDR1 as MNHNS and CDR2 as SASEGT. The CDR3 sequence is CATTQREIYNEQFF. DNA for the CDR3: TGTGCGACCACCCAACGGGAGATCTACAATGAGCAGTTCTTC.

J is TRBJ1-1 and V is TRBV11-2; no clear D. From germline, CDR1 is SGHAT and CDR2 FQNNGV. There are 14 residues in the CDR3. With 4 bases removed from V and 1 base from J, the gap between germline ends came to 10 bases. CDR3 residues: CASSYDGGNTEAFF. In nucleotides, the CDR3 is TGTGCCAGCAGCTACGACGGCGGGAACACTGAAGCTTTCTTT.

This chain joins TRBV2 and TRBJ1-5; 7 bases map to TRBD1. The J segment lost 0 bases and the V segment lost 3 bases, leaving 11 bases of the junction unmatched. This CDR3 has 18 residues. Germline V gene sequence: CDR1 SNHLY, CDR2 FYNNEI. The DNA of the CDR3 is TGTGCCAGCAGTGACGCGGGACAGACAATCTATAGCAATCAGCCCCAGCATTTT. This codes for CASSDAGQTIYSNQPQHF.

This rearrangement joins TRBV7-2 to TRBJ2-7, with 7 bases lining up with TRBD2. V gave up 5 bases and J gave up 4 bases; unmatched junction bases: 20. This CDR3 comprises 18 residues. CDR1 is SGHTA, CDR2 FQGNSA, per germline. In nucleotides, the CDR3 is TGTGCCAGCAGCCCGAGGGGAGTGGGCGGGAGTGTTCGGTACGAGCAGTACTTC. Its translation is CASSPRGVGGSVRYEQYF.

The chain is built from TRBV13 and TRBJ2-5; TRBD2 matches 9 bases. The CDR3 runs 15 residues. Germline V gives CDR1 PRHDT, CDR2 FYEKMQ (reference sequence). Unmatched junction bases numbered 8, after V lost 5 bases and J lost 4 bases. The CDR3 DNA is TGTGCCAGCAGCGTGGTGACTAGCGGCACAGAGACCCAGTACTTC. This codes for CASSVVTSGTETQYF.

The rearrangement links TRBV7-9 to TRBJ1-1, with a possible D match to TRBD1 (6 bases). The V gene lost 4 bases and the J gene lost 3 bases, with 15 bases spanning the gap. Germline-derived CDR1 and CDR2 are SEHNR and FQNEAQ (reference sequence). The CDR3 covers 15 residues. CDR3 sequence: CASSSDSFYYTEAFF. DNA of the CDR3: TGTGCCAGCAGCTCGGACAGCTTCTATTACACTGAAGCTTTCTTT.